This T cell receptor beta chain is drawn from a study of blood T cell repertoires in COVID-19. Study overall: Samples came from the United States, Italy and Spain, spanning acute and convalescent COVID-19.

This clone was observed once. This CDR3 has 14 residues. The V gene lost 4 bases and the J gene lost 4 bases, with 10 bases spanning the gap. Germline CDR1 reads SEHNR; CDR2 reads FQNEAQ (reference sequence). In the original workflow: Reference gene primer amplification in the assay estimated nucleated cell counts. Libraries were prepared by immunoSEQ multiplex PCR; TCRdb keeps only in-frame clonotypes and omits some of them. That table is the source of V, J and clone size, and D and trimming were worked out from the DNA. Of some 200,000 clones listed, around 83% were seen once; the top ten hold about 6.5%.

The source is a woman between 40 and 50 years old with acute or convalescent COVID-19. The sequenced material came from peripheral blood. The rearrangement joins TRBV7-9 to TRBJ1-4; D ambiguous. The CDR3 here is CASSSWGDNEKLFF. CDR3 DNA sequence: TGTGCCAGCAGCTCGTGGGGAGATAATGAAAAACTGTTTTTT.